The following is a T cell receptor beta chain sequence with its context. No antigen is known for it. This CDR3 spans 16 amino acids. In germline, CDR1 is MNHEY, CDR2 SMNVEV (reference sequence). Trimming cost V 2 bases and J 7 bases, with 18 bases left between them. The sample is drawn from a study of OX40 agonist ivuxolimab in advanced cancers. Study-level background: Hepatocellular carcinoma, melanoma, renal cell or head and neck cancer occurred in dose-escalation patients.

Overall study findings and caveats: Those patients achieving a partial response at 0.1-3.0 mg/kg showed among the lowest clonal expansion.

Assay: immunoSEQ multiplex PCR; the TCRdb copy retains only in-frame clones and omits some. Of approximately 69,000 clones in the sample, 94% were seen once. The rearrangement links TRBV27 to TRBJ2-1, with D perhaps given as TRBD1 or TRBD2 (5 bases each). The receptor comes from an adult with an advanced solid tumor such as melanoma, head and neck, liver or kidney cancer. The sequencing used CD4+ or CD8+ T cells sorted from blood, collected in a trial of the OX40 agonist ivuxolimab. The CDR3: CASSLTRGRGRNEQFF. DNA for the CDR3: TGTGCCAGCAGTTTAACCCGGGGAAGGGGTAGGAATGAGCAGTTCTTC.